These 11 T cell receptor beta chains share one sample of origin, sequenced in a study of OX40 agonist ivuxolimab in advanced cancers. Profiled with immunoSEQ multiplex PCR; TCRdb holds only in-frame clones, not every one. The data hold about 53,000 clones, with 82% observed a single time. Sequences were derived from CD4+ or CD8+ T cells sorted from blood, sampled in a trial of the OX40 agonist ivuxolimab. These receptors were obtained from an adult with an advanced solid tumor such as melanoma, head and neck, liver or kidney cancer.

The genes are TRBV27 and TRBJ2-5; TRBD2 is a possible D gene (5 bases). Per germline, CDR1 MNHEY and CDR2 SMNVEV (reference sequence). With 6 bases removed from V and 7 bases from J, the gap between germline ends came to 27 bases. The CDR3 totals 17 residues. The chain's CDR3 is CASRSPPLAQVGGTQYF. The CDR3 DNA reads TGTGCCAGCAGATCCCCTCCTCTTGCCCAGGTAGGAGGGACCCAGTACTTC.

V usage is TRBV19 and J usage is TRBJ2-3; tentatively, D is TRBD1 (5 bases). Trimming left V 5 bases short and J 3 bases short, with 12 bases between. Germline CDR1 reads LNHDA; CDR2 reads SQIVND (reference sequence). The length of the CDR3 is 14 residues. The CDR3 nucleotides read TGTGCCAGTAGTTCAGGGCATAGTACAGATACGCAGTATTTT. Protein: CASSSGHSTDTQYF. The full variable domain, completed using reference TRBV19 and TRBJ2-3, is DGGITQSPKYLFRKEGQNVTLSCEQNLNHDAMYWYRQDPGQGLRLIYYSQIVNDFQKGDIAEGYSVSREKKESFPLTVTSAQKNPTAFYLCASSSGHSTDTQYFGPGTRLTVL.

This rearrangement joins TRBV5-1 to TRBJ2-3, with 7 bases fitting TRBD1. V gave up 4 bases and J gave up 3 bases; unmatched junction bases: 5. Germline CDR1 reads SGHRS; CDR2 reads YFSETQ. The CDR3 is 14 amino acids. CDR3 region: CASSQGVQTDTQYF. In nucleotides, the CDR3 is TGCGCCAGCAGCCAGGGGGTACAGACAGATACGCAGTATTTT. Full variable domain (remainder filled in from reference TRBV5-1 and TRBJ2-3): KAGVTQTPRYLIKTRGQQVTLSCSPISGHRSVSWYQQTPGQGLQFLFEYFSETQRNKGNFPGRFSGRQFSNSRSEMNVSTLELGDSALYLCASSQGVQTDTQYFGPGTRLTVL.

Only one count was recorded for this clone. This chain uses TRBV11-3 with TRBJ2-2; 13 bases are shared with TRBD2. This CDR3 contains 16 residues. The junction had 11 bases not matched to a gene; V was cut back by 10 bases and J by 6 bases. Germline V lookup: CDR1 SGHNT, CDR2 YENEEA. The CDR3 here is CATETSGRSSPGELFF. The CDR3 nucleotides read TGTGCCACCGAGACTAGCGGGAGGTCTAGCCCCGGGGAGCTGTTTTTT.

The rearrangement uses TRBV6-5 and TRBJ2-3; tentative D call: TRBD2 (5 bases). Deletions cut 6 bases from V and 2 bases from J, with 12 bases between. CDR3 size: 14 residues. Germline CDR1 MNHEY, CDR2 SVGAGI. This CDR3 reads CASRGSIITDTQYF. CDR3 bases: TGTGCCAGCAGAGGGAGCATCATCACAGATACGCAGTATTTT.

The rearrangement joins TRBV7-3 to TRBJ2-6; D not certain. The germline V gene encodes CDR1 SGHTA and CDR2 FQGTGA. V dropped 5 bases and J dropped 1 base, with 3 bases sitting between them. CDR3 size: 13 residues. The CDR3 region has the DNA TGTGCCAGCAGCAGTTCTGGGGCCAACGTCCTGACTTTC. This codes for CASSSSGANVLTF.

J is TRBJ2-7 and V is TRBV6-6, with 8 bases aligning to TRBD1. V dropped 6 bases and J dropped 3; count of bases not matched to a gene: 10. The CDR3 covers 15 residues. CDR1 MNHNY and CDR2 SVGAGI come from the germline V gene (reference sequence). CDR3 DNA: TGTGCCAGCAGGGATCCGACAGGGGCCAACTACGAGCAGTACTTC. Its translation is CASRDPTGANYEQYF.

This chain uses TRBV19 with TRBJ2-7; D gene unclear. V gave up 0 bases and J gave up 6 bases, with 15 bases separating them. Germline values: CDR1 LNHDA, CDR2 SQIVND (reference sequence). CDR3 length: 15 amino acids. The CDR3 DNA reads TGTGCCAGTAGTATAGATAACCTCGCAAACGTCGAGCAGTACTTC. Translation: CASSIDNLANVEQYF. The variable domain in full, with the rest retrieved from reference TRBV19 and TRBJ2-7, is DGGITQSPKYLFRKEGQNVTLSCEQNLNHDAMYWYRQDPGQGLRLIYYSQIVNDFQKGDIAEGYSVSREKKESFPLTVTSAQKNPTAFYLCASSIDNLANVEQYFGPGTRLTVT.

This clone was detected once. This chain connects TRBV5-4 to TRBJ2-5, with TRBD2 matching 8 bases. CDR3 length: 16 residues. V dropped 4 bases and J dropped 4; count of bases not matched to a gene: 12. Germline V gives CDR1 SGHNT, CDR2 YYREEE (reference sequence). As DNA, the CDR3 is TGTGCCAGCAGCCCCAGCGGGGGCCGGGCGGCAGAGACCCAGTACTTC. This sequence encodes CASSPSGGRAAETQYF.

The chain links TRBV5-4 to TRBJ1-1; no reliable D call. This CDR3 has 13 amino acids. From germline, CDR1 is SGHNT and CDR2 YYREEE (reference sequence). Trimming cost V 4 bases and J 8 bases, with 15 bases left between them. Here the CDR3 reads CASSRSRDREAFF. Here the CDR3 DNA reads TGTGCCAGCAGCCGTAGTCGCGATCGGGAAGCTTTCTTT.

This clone was seen a single time. This chain uses TRBV6-6 with TRBJ1-5, with unresolved D. Germline CDR1 MNHNY, CDR2 SVGAGI (reference sequence). The CDR3 covers 12 residues. V shed 8 bases and J shed 2 bases, with 7 bases lying between them. In DNA form, the CDR3 reads TGTGCCAGCTTGGCGGGCAATCAGCCCCAGCATTTT. Encoded protein: CASLAGNQPQHF.